These 20 T cell receptor beta chains came from one sample sequenced in a study of radiation and T cells in renal cell carcinoma. Data came from immunoSEQ multiplex PCR; TCRdb stores just in-frame clones and leaves some out. The sample records more than 120,000 clones, roughly 90% being singletons. Regarding time point: blood 4 weeks post-SBRT, at nephrectomy. Treatment defined: 15 Gy SBRT to primary tumor, nephrectomy 4 weeks later. The input for sequencing was blood, taken from a patient whose treatment included radiotherapy and nephrectomy. The receptors were sampled from a woman aged 50 to 60 with renal cell carcinoma.

The chain uses TRBV2 and TRBJ2-3; D is ambiguous. This CDR3 contains 12 residues. The germline V and J ends were trimmed by 7 bases and 2 bases, with 7 bases remaining between them. The germline V gene encodes CDR1 SNHLY and CDR2 FYNNEI. Here the CDR3 reads CASNSVTDTQYF. In DNA form, the CDR3 reads TGTGCCAGCAACAGTGTCACAGATACGCAGTATTTT.

This rearrangement joins TRBV5-4 to TRBJ1-3, with D uncertain. This CDR3 spans 13 amino acids. The germline V gene has CDR1 SGHNT and CDR2 YYREEE (reference sequence). Trimming stripped 2 bases from V and 11 bases from J, with 14 bases between. This chain's CDR3 is CASSLAMSGAIYF. CDR3 coding DNA: TGTGCCAGCAGCTTAGCGATGTCAGGAGCCATATATTTT. Complete variable domain (other parts from reference TRBV5-4 and TRBJ1-3): ETGVTQSPTHLIKTRGQQVTLRCSSQSGHNTVSWYQQALGQGPQFIFQYYREEENGRGNFPPRFSGLQFPNYSSELNVNALELDDSALYLCASSLAMSGAIYFGEGSWLTVV.

The genes are TRBV9 and TRBJ2-3, with TRBD2 identical over 10 bases. This CDR3 has 17 amino acids. Germline V gene lookup returns CDR1 SGDLS and CDR2 YYNGEE. Germline trimming cut 0 bases from V and 5 bases from J; bases unmatched to any gene: 9. The CDR3 is CASSVGPSGRGRDTQYF. The CDR3, as DNA: TGTGCCAGCAGCGTAGGGCCTAGCGGGAGAGGGAGAGATACGCAGTATTTT.

The CDR3 bases are TGTGCCAGCAGCAGGCTCAGGGAGGGAGCTTTCTTT. It encodes CASSRLREGAFF. The rearrangement uses TRBV5-6 and TRBJ1-1, with TRBD1 as a possible D gene (5 bases). There are 12 residues in the CDR3. V shed 4 bases and J shed 10 bases, with 14 bases lying between them. Germline V gene lookup returns CDR1 SGHDT and CDR2 YYEEEE.

The CDR3 sequence is CASSQIRDKDTGELFF. As DNA, the CDR3 is TGTGCCAGCAGCCAGATCCGGGACAAAGACACCGGGGAGCTGTTTTTT. J is TRBJ2-2 and V is TRBV6-6, with a weak D call TRBD1 (6 bases). V was cut by 6 bases and J by 3 bases, with 17 bases left in between. CDR3 size: 16 residues. Germline CDR1 reads MNHNY; CDR2 reads SVGAGI (reference sequence).

The CDR3: CAITLRNTGELFF. The CDR3 DNA reads TGTGCCATCACACTGCGAAACACCGGGGAGCTGTTTTTT. V is TRBV10-3 and J is TRBJ2-2; the D is unclear. Germline V gene data show CDR1 as ENHRY and CDR2 as SYGVKD. This CDR3 comprises 13 residues. Deletions cut 7 bases from V and 2 bases from J, with 8 bases between.

The chain is built from TRBV5-8 and TRBJ1-2; possible D gene TRBD1, 5 bases. V lost 1 base to trimming and J lost 0 bases, with 13 bases between them. CDR1 and CDR2 from the germline V gene are SGHTS and YDEGEE. The CDR3 has 16 amino acids. This CDR3 reads CASSLLGPTANYGYTF. The CDR3 DNA is TGTGCCAGCAGCTTGCTGGGGCCTACAGCTAACTATGGCTACACCTTC. Variable domain in full (rest from reference TRBV5-8 and TRBJ1-2): EAGVTQSPTHLIKTRGQQATLRCSPISGHTSVYWYQQALGLGLQFLLWYDEGEERNRGNFPPRFSGRQFPNYSSELNVNALELEDSALYLCASSLLGPTANYGYTFGSGTRLTVV.

This rearrangement joins TRBV5-5 to TRBJ2-4, with 7 bases aligning to TRBD1. Per the germline V gene, CDR1 is SGHKS and CDR2 is YYEKEE (reference sequence). The CDR3 spans 15 residues. Trimming at V came to 6 bases and at J to 0 bases, leaving 6 bases not matched to a gene. The CDR3 DNA reads as TGTGCCAGCACGACAGGGAGAATAGCCAAAAACATTCAGTACTTC. This gives the protein CASTTGRIAKNIQYF.

On this clone: Mismatch with germline at one junction end may stem from a read error. The V gene is TRBV11-2, the J gene TRBJ2-6; 11 positions agree with TRBD1. The length of the CDR3 is 13 residues. Germline V gene data show CDR1 as SGHAT and CDR2 as FQNNGV. The CDR3 region has the DNA TGTGCCAGCAGCACGCCCCGGGACAGGGGGACGGCTTTC. Encoded protein: CASSTPRDRGTAF.

V is TRBV28 and J is TRBJ1-2; the match to TRBD1 covers 9 bases. Germline CDR1 MDHEN, CDR2 SYDVKM. This CDR3 region has 15 residues. Trimming at V came to 5 bases and at J to 4 bases, leaving 8 bases not matched to a gene. The CDR3 nucleotides are TGTGCCAGCAGTGCTACCCCGACAGGGGGCTATGGCTACACCTTC. Amino acid sequence: CASSATPTGGYGYTF.

The gene calls are TRBV7-3 and TRBJ2-6; the D gene could be TRBD1 or TRBD2 (5 bases each). The CDR3 spans 16 residues. V lost 3 bases and J 0 bases, leaving 9 bases between the germline ends. Germline-derived CDR1 and CDR2 are SGHTA and FQGTGA. The CDR3 region is CASSFEGNSGANVLTF. The CDR3 coding sequence is TGTGCCAGCAGCTTCGAGGGGAACTCTGGGGCCAACGTCCTGACTTTC.

The V gene is TRBV18, the J gene TRBJ2-5; possibly TRBD1 for D (6 bases). Germline V gene lookup returns CDR1 KGHSH and CDR2 LQKENI. This CDR3 spans 15 amino acids. V was cut by 2 bases and J by 5 bases, with 15 bases left in between. The CDR3 nucleotides are TGTGCCAGCTCACCAAGCAAGGGTCAGGGGGAGACCCAGTACTTC. Translating it yields CASSPSKGQGETQYF.

V usage is TRBV5-6 and J usage is TRBJ2-4, with D uncertain. CDR3 length: 15 amino acids. Trimming removed 4 bases from V and 1 base from J, with 12 bases in between. Germline values: CDR1 SGHDT, CDR2 YYEEEE. CDR3 region: CASSDRDTAKNIQYF. CDR3 coding DNA: TGTGCCAGCAGCGATAGGGATACCGCCAAAAACATTCAGTACTTC.

The chain links TRBV7-9 to TRBJ1-2; tentatively, D is TRBD1 (5 bases). Per the germline V gene, CDR1 is SEHNR and CDR2 is FQNEAQ (reference sequence). V lost 5 bases to trimming and J lost 5 bases, with 24 bases between them. This CDR3 comprises 17 residues. The CDR3 spells CASSKGTGTSMEYGYTF. DNA of the CDR3: TGTGCCAGCAGCAAAGGAACCGGGACGTCGATGGAGTATGGCTACACCTTC.

The V and J genes are TRBV28 and TRBJ1-2, with TRBD1 identical over 10 bases. There are 12 residues in the CDR3. Germline lookup yields CDR1 MDHEN and CDR2 SYDVKM. V dropped 6 bases and J dropped 8; count of bases not matched to a gene: 3. The CDR3 loop reads CASRGTGVGYTF. The CDR3, as DNA: TGTGCCAGCAGGGGGACAGGGGTGGGCTACACCTTC.

This chain uses TRBV4-2 with TRBJ1-2; D is possibly TRBD1 (6 bases). Looked up from germline, CDR1 is LGHNA and CDR2 is YNFKEQ. CDR3 length equals 14 residues. V gave up 0 bases and J gave up 4 bases, with 9 bases separating them. CDR3 nucleotides: TGTGCCAGCAGCCAAGAGGGGGCTCGCTATGGCTACACCTTC. Translation: CASSQEGARYGYTF.

This clone has only one observation. This sequence joins TRBV29-1 and TRBJ2-7, with TRBD1 matching over 9 bases. The length of the CDR3 is 13 residues. J gave up 5 bases and V 6 bases, and 8 bases lay outside the gene matches. The V gene's germline CDR1 is SQVTM and CDR2 ANQGSEA. The CDR3 sequence: CSVVDRGDNEQYF. In DNA, the CDR3 is TGCAGCGTCGTTGACAGGGGGGATAACGAGCAGTACTTC.

This rearrangement joins TRBV10-3 to TRBJ2-5; 7 bases fit TRBD1. J was trimmed by 0 bases and V by 0 bases; bases with no gene match: 4. Looked up from germline, CDR1 is ENHRY and CDR2 is SYGVKD. The CDR3 runs to 16 residues. The CDR3 spells CAISESGRGNQETQYF. CDR3 DNA: TGTGCCATCAGTGAGTCGGGCAGGGGGAACCAAGAGACCCAGTACTTC.

A few counts support this clone. V and J are TRBV7-9 and TRBJ1-1, with TRBD1 as a possible D gene (5 bases). The germline V gene has CDR1 SEHNR and CDR2 FQNEAQ (reference sequence). The CDR3 length is 17 residues. V lost 5 bases and J lost 3, with 22 bases in between. CDR3 sequence reads: CASSRPQGRGRDTEAFF. CDR3 DNA sequence: TGTGCCAGCAGCCGCCCCCAGGGCCGCGGGAGGGACACTGAAGCTTTCTTT.

The chain links TRBV28 to TRBJ2-5; 14 bases match TRBD2. The junction had 7 bases not matched to a gene; V was cut back by 6 bases and J by 4 bases. Germline CDR1 and CDR2: MDHEN and SYDVKM. This CDR3 is built from 16 residues. As DNA, the CDR3 is TGTGCCAGCAGCCAGGGACTAGCGGGAGATGTAGAGACCCAGTACTTC. This translates into CASSQGLAGDVETQYF.